The 9 T cell receptor beta chains listed next were all sequenced from one sample in a study of vaccination effects on CD4 cells after COVID-19. Using viral peptide pools, the ViraFEST assay grew out antigen-specific CD4+ T cells prior to sequencing. Upon completion of 10 days in culture, CD4+ T cells were isolated. Neither prior SARS-CoV-2 infection nor positive nucleocapsid antibodies were present in the vaccine recipients. The antigens for these receptors are not known. Profiling relied on immunoSEQ multiplex PCR, and the TCRdb table lists in-frame clones only, not all of them. The sample includes just under 65,000 clones, roughly 76% of them seen just once. The sample in question was CD4+ T cells from PBMCs cultured with HCoV-OC43 spike peptides, obtained before COVID-19 vaccination. The subset here: HCoV-OC43 spike overlapping peptide pool stimulation. The receptors stem from a human donor who received a COVID-19 vaccine.

The rearrangement joins TRBV14 to TRBJ2-3, with 11 positions matching TRBD1. This CDR3 has 13 residues. Germline V lookup: CDR1 SGHDN, CDR2 FVKESK. Germline trimming cut 8 bases from V and 6 bases from J; bases unmatched to any gene: 4. CDR3 sequence reads: CASAGTGGDTQYF. CDR3 bases: TGTGCCAGCGCCGGGACAGGGGGTGATACGCAGTATTTT.

This rearrangement joins TRBV28 to TRBJ2-2; D gene ambiguous. The CDR3 spans 12 residues. Germline lookup yields CDR1 MDHEN and CDR2 SYDVKM. Trimming took 6 bases from V and 8 from J, leaving 10 bases between them. CDR3 DNA sequence: TGTGCCAGCAGGTTGTTTTCTGGGGAGCTGTTTTTT. Protein: CASRLFSGELFF.

The V and J genes are TRBV28 and TRBJ2-5; D is undetermined. Per germline, CDR1 MDHEN and CDR2 SYDVKM. Trimming pared 2 bases from V and 5 bases from J, leaving 15 bases between. The CDR3 is made up of 15 amino acids. The CDR3 coding sequence is TGTGCCAGCAGTTTAAGTGGGCAGATGGGGGAGACCCAGTACTTC. It translates to CASSLSGQMGETQYF.

The chain carries TRBV20-1 and TRBJ2-3, with 10 bases fitting TRBD2. The CDR3 loop spans 15 amino acids. The V gene's germline CDR1 is DFQATT and CDR2 SNEGSKA (reference sequence). J gave up 3 bases and V 3 bases, and 6 bases lay outside the gene matches. The CDR3 loop reads CSASTLAGVTDTQYF. CDR3 DNA: TGCAGTGCTAGTACCCTAGCGGGGGTTACAGATACGCAGTATTTT.

This chain links TRBV4-1 with TRBJ2-3; 7 positions agree with TRBD1. V lost 0 bases, J lost 5 bases, and 11 bases stayed unmatched. The length of the CDR3 is 17 residues. Germline values: CDR1 MGHRA, CDR2 YSYEKL. CDR3 sequence (DNA): TGCGCCAGCAGCCAAGATATCGGGACAGTATTTGGAGATACGCAGTATTTT. Amino acid sequence: CASSQDIGTVFGDTQYF.

The rearrangement joins TRBV12-5 to TRBJ1-1, with 12 bases fitting TRBD1. V was clipped by 4 bases and J by 4 bases; unmatched bases: 13. The CDR3 contains 18 residues. In germline, CDR1 is LGHNT, CDR2 FRNRAP. The CDR3 loop is CASGSIFPGQGARTEAFF. The CDR3 bases are TGTGCTAGTGGTTCCATTTTCCCGGGACAGGGGGCTCGCACTGAAGCTTTCTTT.

This chain uses TRBV10-2 with TRBJ2-5; D is perhaps TRBD1 (5 bases). Germline values: CDR1 WSHSY, CDR2 SAAADI. The germline V and J ends were trimmed by 2 bases and 4 bases, with 8 bases remaining between them. The CDR3 totals 13 residues. This CDR3 is CASSEQGLETQYF. The CDR3 DNA is TGCGCCAGCAGTGAGCAGGGTCTAGAGACCCAGTACTTC.

This clone occurred a few times. This chain uses TRBV11-3 with TRBJ2-1, with no clear D. CDR1 and CDR2 (germline): SGHNT, YENEEA. The CDR3 is made up of 13 amino acids. The germline V and J ends were trimmed by 5 bases and 4 bases, with 9 bases remaining between them. The DNA of the CDR3 is TGTGCCAGCAGCGGCGGCGGATACAATGAGCAGTTCTTC. Translated, it gives CASSGGGYNEQFF.

The rearrangement joins TRBV2 to TRBJ2-3; weak D call: TRBD1 (5 bases). V shed 8 bases and J shed 4 bases, with 19 bases lying between them. The CDR3 spans 15 residues. CDR1 and CDR2 from the germline V gene are SNHLY and FYNNEI. This chain's CDR3 is CASLRETGPPDTQYF. In DNA, the CDR3 is TGTGCCAGCCTTAGGGAAACAGGCCCCCCAGATACGCAGTATTTT.